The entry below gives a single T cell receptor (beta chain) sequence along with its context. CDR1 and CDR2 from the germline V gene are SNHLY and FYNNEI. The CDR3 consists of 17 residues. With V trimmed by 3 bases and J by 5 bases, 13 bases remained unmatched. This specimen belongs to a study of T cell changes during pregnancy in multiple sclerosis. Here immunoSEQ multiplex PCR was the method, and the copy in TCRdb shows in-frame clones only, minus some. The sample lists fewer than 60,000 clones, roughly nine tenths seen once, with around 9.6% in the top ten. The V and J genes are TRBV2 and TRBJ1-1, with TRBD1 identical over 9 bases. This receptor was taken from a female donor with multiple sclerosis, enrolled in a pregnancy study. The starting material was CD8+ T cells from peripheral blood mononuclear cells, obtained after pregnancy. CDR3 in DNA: TGTGCCAGCAGTGACATCCGGGACAGGGTATCAAAAACTGAAGCTTTCTTT. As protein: CASSDIRDRVSKTEAFF.